What follows are 14 T cell receptor beta chains derived from one specimen sequenced in a study of molecular identifiers for immune sequencing clone quantification. TCRdb re-called the PCR reads through MiXCR, storing one row per CDR3 protein. Of 88,000 or so distinct CDR3 sequences in the sample, around 20% were seen once. The specimen sequenced was naive CD8+ T cells from blood, with Jurkat cell RNA spiked in. Subset in this sample: FACS-sorted CD8+CD4-CCR7+CD45RA+ naive T cells. The receptors originated from a human donor in good health. Some libraries in this study had Jurkat cell RNA spiked in.

At least ten counts were recorded for this clonotype. The CDR3 DNA sequence: TGTGCCAGCAGCTTAGCGCGGGGCTCCCCCTACGAGCAGTACTTC. Its protein is CASSLARGSPYEQYF. The chain joins TRBV7-9 to TRBJ2-7, with D possibly TRBD2 on 6 matching bases. V lost 0 bases and J lost 2, with 11 bases in between. The CDR3 consists of 15 residues. Germline V gene data show CDR1 as SEHNR and CDR2 as FQNEAQ (reference sequence).

This clonotype has at least ten counts. The chain is built from TRBV5-4 and TRBJ1-1, with a possible D match to TRBD1 (6 bases). With 4 bases removed from V and 9 bases from J, the gap between germline ends came to 16 bases. Looked up from germline, CDR1 is SGHNT and CDR2 is YYREEE (reference sequence). The CDR3 is 13 residues long. CDR3 nucleotides: TGTGCCAGCAGCCTCGCCGGGGGGGCAAAAGCTTTCTTT. Its protein product is CASSLAGGAKAFF.

This clonotype appeared many times. The chain carries TRBV27 and TRBJ1-1, with no clear D. The CDR3 is made up of 13 amino acids. V was shortened by 2 bases and J by 1 base, with 5 bases between the two germline ends. From germline, CDR1 is MNHEY and CDR2 SMNVEV (reference sequence). CDR3 in DNA: TGTGCCAGCAGTTTACAGCCGAACACTGAAGCTTTCTTT. This gives the protein CASSLQPNTEAFF.

About this clonotype itself: A clone one base away is much larger, so this may be a read error. The chain carries TRBV13 and TRBJ1-4; D is unresolved. Germline loops: CDR1 PRHDT, CDR2 FYEKMQ (reference sequence). CDR3 size: 13 residues. The V gene lost 7 bases and the J gene lost 0 bases, with 6 bases spanning the gap. The CDR3 DNA follows: TGTGCCAGCACCGCAGCAACTAATGAAAAACTGTTTTTT. As protein: CASTAATNEKLFF.

This clonotype was recorded at least ten times. V is TRBV7-9 and J is TRBJ1-5; D uncertain. The CDR3 runs 15 residues. Deletions cut 1 base from V and 3 bases from J, with 10 bases between. The germline V gene has CDR1 SEHNR and CDR2 FQNEAQ (reference sequence). CDR3 nucleotides: TGTGCCAGCAGCTTAGGTGGAATTAACAATCAGCCCCAGCATTTT. This encodes CASSLGGINNQPQHF.

The rearrangement joins TRBV3-1 to TRBJ2-4; either TRBD1 or TRBD2 may fit D (5 bases each). Deletions cut 0 bases from V and 7 bases from J, with 19 bases between. The CDR3 has 17 residues. The germline V gene has CDR1 LGHDT and CDR2 YNNKEL (reference sequence). The CDR3 nucleotides read TGTGCCAGCAGCCAAGATCCGGGGCAGGGTAAGGTGAACATTCAGTACTTC. Amino acids: CASSQDPGQGKVNIQYF.

The sample holds a few counts of this clonotype. The genes are TRBV11-3 and TRBJ2-3; 10 bases match TRBD2. Trimming took 1 base from V and 6 from J; bases not matched to a gene: 7. The CDR3 spans 16 residues. Germline lookup yields CDR1 SGHNT and CDR2 YENEEA. The CDR3 is CASSLGLAGVSDTQYF. DNA for the CDR3: TGTGCCAGCAGCTTAGGGCTAGCGGGAGTCTCGGATACGCAGTATTTT.

This clonotype was counted at least ten times. This sequence joins TRBV7-2 and TRBJ2-4; D is undetermined. V lost 1 base and J lost 0, with 19 bases in between. This CDR3 contains 19 residues. The V gene's germline CDR1 is SGHTA and CDR2 FQGNSA. The CDR3 DNA follows: TGTGCCAGCAGCTTAGGAGGAGTCAGACCGACTCAAGCCAAAAACATTCAGTACTTC. Protein sequence: CASSLGGVRPTQAKNIQYF.

This chain links TRBV29-1 with TRBJ2-7; D ambiguous. Germline CDR1 SQVTM, CDR2 ANQGSEA. V was clipped by 0 bases and J by 2 bases, with 5 bases between them. The length of the CDR3 is 12 residues. CDR3 sequence reads: CSVEDNAYEQYF. The CDR3, as DNA: TGCAGCGTTGAAGACAACGCCTACGAGCAGTACTTC.

At least ten counts were recorded for this clonotype. This chain joins TRBV12-3 or TRBV12-4 and TRBJ1-5; D unresolved. Trimming left V 5 bases short and J 0 bases short, with 2 bases between. The CDR3 runs 12 residues. The chain's CDR3 is CASSHSNQPQHF. Written as DNA, the CDR3 is TGTGCCAGCAGTCATAGCAATCAGCCCCAGCATTTT.

Only a few counts were recorded for this clonotype. CDR3 in DNA: TGTGCCAGTAGTTTCCAGAACACCGGGGAGCTGTTTTTT. Protein sequence: CASSFQNTGELFF. The chain uses TRBV19 and TRBJ2-2; D not resolved. Germline V lookup: CDR1 LNHDA, CDR2 SQIVND (reference sequence). V was clipped by 5 bases and J by 1 base, with 5 bases between them. This CDR3 region has 13 residues. The variable domain in full, with the rest retrieved from reference TRBV19 and TRBJ2-2, is DGGITQSPKYLFRKEGQNVTLSCEQNLNHDAMYWYRQDPGQGLRLIYYSQIVNDFQKGDIAEGYSVSREKKESFPLTVTSAQKNPTAFYLCASSFQNTGELFFGEGSRLTVL.

The V gene is TRBV7-9, the J gene TRBJ1-2; D possibly corresponds to TRBD1 (5 bases). Germline values: CDR1 SEHNR, CDR2 FQNEAQ (reference sequence). The V end lost 5 bases, the J end lost 6 bases, and 13 bases lay between the germline ends. This CDR3 spans 13 amino acids. The CDR3 DNA reads as TGTGCCAGCAGCATCAGGGTTGGGGATGGCTACACCTTC. Its translation: CASSIRVGDGYTF.

This clonotype was recorded many times. The V gene is TRBV9, the J gene TRBJ2-3; 7 bases line up with TRBD1. Germline V gene lookup returns CDR1 SGDLS and CDR2 YYNGEE. There are 15 residues in the CDR3. The V and J ends lost 3 bases and 0 bases, in that order; junction bases with no gene match: 4. The DNA for the CDR3 is TGTGCCAGCAGCGAGGGGGCGGATAGCACAGATACGCAGTATTTT. As protein: CASSEGADSTDTQYF.

This clonotype was observed a handful of times. Since a much larger clone is just one base distant, this may be a read error. The V gene is TRBV2, the J gene TRBJ2-3; D gene unclear. The V end was cut by 1 base, the J end by 1 base, with 9 bases between. Germline loops: CDR1 SNHLY, CDR2 FYNNEI. This CDR3 is built from 15 residues. DNA for the CDR3: TGTGCCAGCAGTGAAGGGGCCCCACGCACAGATACGCAGTATTTT. Residues: CASSEGAPRTDTQYF. Full variable domain (missing parts from reference TRBV2 and TRBJ2-3): EPEVTQTPSHQVTQMGQEVILRCVPISNHLYFYWYRQILGQKVEFLVSFYNNEISEKSEIFDDQFSVERPDGSNFTLKIRSTKLEDSAMYFCASSEGAPRTDTQYFGPGTRLTVL.